Sequencing of this T cell receptor (beta chain) was carried out in a study of blood T cell repertoires in COVID-19. The table came from immunoSEQ multiplex PCR; TCRdb's copy has only in-frame clones and leaves some out. The sample contains tens of thousands of clones, 90% of which appear only once. This clone was counted a few times. This CDR3 has 15 residues. Looked up from germline, CDR1 is MNHEY and CDR2 is SMNVEV (reference sequence). Germline trimming cut 2 bases from V and 4 bases from J; bases unmatched to any gene: 4. V is TRBV27 and J is TRBJ2-1; 8 bases line up with TRBD2. The clonotype was recovered from a man in his fifties with acute or convalescent COVID-19. The sequencing sample was made of peripheral blood. Here the CDR3 reads CASSLIAGLYNEQFF. The CDR3 DNA sequence: TGTGCCAGCAGTTTAATAGCGGGGCTTTACAATGAGCAGTTCTTC.